This TCR beta chain was captured by sequencing in a study of T cells of healthy individuals. The CDR3 totals 12 residues. With 3 bases removed from V and 6 bases from J, the gap between germline ends came to 7 bases. CDR1 is SEHNR, CDR2 FQNEAQ, per germline (reference sequence). TCRdb analysed the 5' RACE reads with MiXCR anew, one entry per CDR3 protein. The sample shows 35,000 to 45,000 distinct CDR3 sequences, 3.5% to 5.5% of them seen only once. This clonotype was recorded at least ten times. This TCR was recovered from a human donor in good health. This chain connects TRBV7-9 to TRBJ2-3, with D perhaps matching TRBD2 (6 bases). CDR3 loop: CASSFSGDTQYF. As DNA, the CDR3 is TGTGCCAGCAGCTTTAGCGGTGATACGCAGTATTTT.